This T cell receptor (beta chain) was obtained from a study of T-cell reconstitution after alpha-beta-depleted transplantation in children. Overall study findings and caveats: After transplant, at about two months, alpha-beta T cells were reportedly derived from several hundred expanded graft clones. One year post-transplant, T-cell counts and diversity were largely derived from T cells produced anew. Surviving thymic progenitors and recipient T cells were the source of high TCRbeta diversity at day 60 in some patients.

About this clonotype: Its antigen remains unidentified.

Preparing the TCRbeta library involved the use of unique molecular identifiers. Each CDR3 protein gets one entry after TCRdb re-called the PCR reads with MiXCR. The sample records under 450,000 distinct CDR3 sequences, about 17% being singletons. The starting material was PBMCs, mostly from graft donor cells, obtained 360 days after TCRalphabeta/CD19-depleted stem cell transplant. This sequence originates from a boy younger than two who had a stem cell transplant for Wiskott-Aldrich syndrome, so the T cells may come from the graft donor.

The CDR3 reads CAISPGAQETQYF. In DNA form, the CDR3 reads TGTGCCATCAGCCCGGGAGCACAAGAGACCCAGTACTTC. The gene calls are TRBV10-3 and TRBJ2-5; possible D gene TRBD2, 6 bases. The CDR3 spans 13 residues. Deletions cut 6 bases from V and 2 bases from J, with 10 bases between. Germline V gene sequence: CDR1 ENHRY, CDR2 SYGVKD.